This T cell receptor (beta chain) was retrieved from a study of T cell repertoires in ileal Crohn's disease. Study context: About half of patients got postoperative therapy: under 12 thiopurines, some 19 anti-TNF. Study-level findings and limits: Active smokers at surgery had more clonal expansions than non-smokers. All patients with clonality above 26.8% had endoscopic recurrence.

Repertoires were generated with immunoSEQ multiplex PCR, while TCRdb's copy carries only in-frame clones and drops some. The sample lists about 15,000 clones; roughly four fifths were seen once. Note on this clone: As yet, its antigen is unknown.

V lost 0 bases and J lost 0, with 5 bases in between. The CDR3 is 14 amino acids. CDR1 and CDR2 from the germline V gene are SGHRS and YFSETQ. Included were adult ileal or ileocolonic Crohn's patients indicated for ileocolonic resection. Source material: ileal tissue. The sequence came from an adult with Crohn's disease. The chain combines TRBV5-1 with TRBJ2-3; unclear D gene. CDR3 residues: CASSLAGSTDTQYF. The CDR3 nucleotides are TGCGCCAGCAGCTTGGCCGGGAGCACAGATACGCAGTATTTT.